This T cell receptor (beta chain) came from a study of a mutant IDH1 vaccine in newly diagnosed glioma. This clone was detected only a few times. Its specificity is not known. The table came from immunoSEQ multiplex PCR; TCRdb's copy has only in-frame clones and leaves some out. The sample contains under 40,000 clones, roughly three quarters of which appear only once. The time point: week 35, safety follow-up. A single vaccine dose contained 300 ug of mutant IDH1 20-mer peptide, and topical imiquimod was used with it. The CDR3 contains 13 residues. Trimming pared 0 bases from V and 2 bases from J, leaving 4 bases between. Germline assignment: CDR1 SGHRS and CDR2 YFSETQ.

This material consisted of PBMCs, taken from a glioma patient whose treatment included an IDH1 peptide vaccine. This TCR derives from a woman in her thirties or forties with glioma. V and J are TRBV5-1 and TRBJ2-3, with D unresolved. CDR3 nucleotide sequence: TGCGCCAGCAGCTTGGACCCCACAGATACGCAGTATTTT. Protein product: CASSLDPTDTQYF.